Listed below are T cell receptor beta chains from one sample, sequenced in a study of CD8 T cells in Susac syndrome. Via MiXCR, TCRdb re-called the immunoSEQ multiplex PCR reads, giving one row per CDR3 protein. This sample yields about 120,000 distinct CDR3 sequences, of which about 93% are seen a single time; about 0.28% belongs to the top ten. Source material: CD8+ T cells from PBMCs. All receptors derive from a human donor with Susac syndrome. CDR3s include the opening cysteine and the closing phenylalanine or tryptophan.

v_call	cdr3_aa
TRBV29-1	CSVVLQENYGYTF
TRBV2	CASGQGNEQYF
TRBV7-6	CASSLAPGHTDTQYF
TRBV5-1	CASSSGQGTDTQYF
TRBV6-2/TRBV6-3	CASSLNSGGSGETQYF
TRBV13	CASSNSYEQYF
TRBV27	CASSLQNSPLHF
TRBV9	CASSASGGYTGELFF
TRBV7-6	CASSLEAGPNQPQHF
TRBV3-1	CASSDVLGQGAREQFF
TRBV5-4	CASSAGTGRGYTF
TRBV7-9	CASSSTGWADTQYF
TRBV19	CASSIQPPTVADQPQHF
TRBV9	CASSLGAATNEKLFF
TRBV4-1	CASSQESGTGELFF
TRBV9	CASSVGGSANYGYTF
TRBV20-1	CSARESSGGTGELFF
TRBV7-2	CASSLRQGYYEQYF
TRBV30	CAWSEGTDYGYTF
TRBV3-1	CASSQGTGIDRSGANVLTF
TRBV9	CASSAGSAYEQYF
TRBV5-1	CASSLNRGPEAFF
TRBV5-6	CASSLATGDSYNEQFF
TRBV29-1	CSAVPGQGSGYTF
TRBV5-8	CASTPLGELSQPQHF
TRBV12-3/TRBV12-4	CASTNTDTQYF
TRBV11-2	CASSLVGTRPYEQYF
TRBV6-1	CASRPGESYEQYF
TRBV29-1	CSVEQYGPNEQYF
TRBV29-1	CSVDDRFSTDTQYF
TRBV7-9	CASSSGVYAGGDGYTF
TRBV4-2	CASTVVRGAGEQFF
TRBV6-5	CASSLPGQGPAGANVLTF